These 7 T cell receptor beta chains share one sample of origin, sequenced in a study of brain T cells in children with intractable seizures. As for time point: blood from clinic visit 5 months post-surgery; TSC patient then seizure free. Using immunoSEQ multiplex PCR, the repertoire was profiled, and TCRdb retains in-frame clones only, with some absent. The table shows 300,000 to 400,000 clones, with over 85% occurring only once. Material: peripheral blood, obtained about 5 months after surgery. These receptors came from a boy under two years old with tuberous sclerosis and intractable seizures.

V gene TRBV19 combines with J gene TRBJ2-3, with 7 bases fitting TRBD1. CDR1 LNHDA and CDR2 SQIVND come from the germline V gene (reference sequence). The trim removed 5 bases at V and 0 bases at J, leaving 5 bases unmatched. The CDR3 is made up of 15 amino acids. CDR3 DNA: TGTGCCAGTAGTGACAGGGCCACGAGCACAGATACGCAGTATTTT. Amino acid sequence: CASSDRATSTDTQYF.

This clone has just one count. The V and J genes are TRBV12-3 or TRBV12-4 and TRBJ2-7; unclear D gene. V shed 2 bases and J shed 6 bases, with 8 bases lying between them. This CDR3 is built from 12 residues. The CDR3 DNA reads TGTGCCAGCAGTTTAATTGTCCGCGAGCAGTACTTC. Its protein is CASSLIVREQYF.

J is TRBJ2-7 and V is TRBV6-5; perhaps TRBD1 as D (5 bases). Germline V gives CDR1 MNHEY, CDR2 SVGAGI. This CDR3 has 14 residues. Deletions cut 7 bases from V and 1 base from J, with 14 bases between. The CDR3 coding sequence is TGTGCCAGCACCCCCACGCAGGGTTCCTACGAGCAGTACTTC. This translates into CASTPTQGSYEQYF.

V and J are TRBV7-9 and TRBJ1-1, with TRBD1 matching 7 bases. The CDR3 is made up of 15 amino acids. The V and J ends lost 5 bases and 1 base, in that order; junction bases with no gene match: 7. Germline CDR1 is SEHNR and CDR2 is FQNEAQ (reference sequence). In DNA form, the CDR3 reads TGTGCCAGCAGCCATCAAACAGGGGAGAACACTGAAGCTTTCTTT. Residues: CASSHQTGENTEAFF.

The V gene is TRBV5-6, the J gene TRBJ2-7; D not resolved. This CDR3 is 12 amino acids long. The germline CDR1 and CDR2 sequences are SGHDT and YYEEEE. Trimming stripped 4 bases from V and 6 bases from J, with 11 bases between. CDR3 protein: CASSPGPGEQYF. The CDR3 DNA is TGTGCCAGCAGCCCGGGCCCCGGCGAGCAGTACTTC.

The count of this clone is one. The chain employs TRBV13 and TRBJ2-1; D not certain. Germline CDR1 is PRHDT and CDR2 is FYEKMQ (reference sequence). V lost 2 bases, J lost 7 bases, and 12 bases lay in between. The CDR3 has 14 residues. The CDR3 nucleotides are TGTGCCAGCAGCTTACACGACCTCCGGAATGAGCAGTTCTTC. Amino acids: CASSLHDLRNEQFF.

The V and J genes are TRBV4-1 and TRBJ2-7; possibly TRBD1 for D (6 bases). V lost 4 bases, J lost 2 bases, and 18 bases lay in between. This CDR3 is built from 16 residues. Germline loops: CDR1 MGHRA, CDR2 YSYEKL. CDR3 DNA sequence: TGCGCCAGCAGCCCAAGGCTCGACAGGAACACCTACGAGCAGTACTTC. Amino acids: CASSPRLDRNTYEQYF.